These 19 T cell receptor beta chains came from one sample sequenced in a study of radiation and T cells in renal cell carcinoma. Produced via immunoSEQ multiplex PCR; TCRdb's table is partial and in-frame only. The sample lists 130,000 to 150,000 clones, about 88% occurring once. The sample's time point: baseline pretreatment blood. Treatment reported: 15 Gy SBRT to primary tumor, nephrectomy 4 weeks later. Sequenced here: blood, sampled from a patient whose treatment included radiotherapy and nephrectomy. These receptors came from a woman in her fifties or sixties with renal cell carcinoma.

The chain employs TRBV2 and TRBJ1-2; the match to TRBD1 covers 10 bases. Losses at the gene ends were 6 bases for V and 3 bases for J; bases not matched to a gene: 10. Germline CDR1 is SNHLY and CDR2 is FYNNEI. This CDR3 has 16 amino acids. The CDR3 DNA follows: TGTGCCAGCAGCGAGTACCAGACAGGGGGCTACTATGGCTACACCTTC. Translation gives CASSEYQTGGYYGYTF.

The genes are TRBV5-1 and TRBJ1-1; D gene ambiguous. Trimming removed 0 bases from V and 0 bases from J, with 15 bases in between. This CDR3 contains 17 residues. The V gene's germline CDR1 is SGHRS and CDR2 YFSETQ. The DNA of the CDR3 is TGCGCCAGCAGCTTGGTAACGGGTGAGAGCGTGAACACTGAAGCTTTCTTT. It yields the protein CASSLVTGESVNTEAFF.

The chain links TRBV25-1 to TRBJ1-3, with D perhaps matching TRBD1 (5 bases). Trimming took 4 bases from V and 0 from J, leaving 7 bases between them. This CDR3 is 14 amino acids long. CDR1 and CDR2 from the germline V gene are MGHDK and SYGVNS. CDR3 amino acids: CASSGGASGNTIYF. CDR3 coding DNA: TGTGCCAGCAGTGGCGGGGCCTCTGGAAACACCATATATTTT.

The rearrangement uses TRBV7-3 and TRBJ2-1, with a tentative D call TRBD1 (5 bases). This CDR3 contains 14 residues. Germline V gives CDR1 SGHTA, CDR2 FQGTGA. The V gene lost 2 bases and the J gene lost 5 bases, with 10 bases spanning the gap. The CDR3 DNA reads TGTGCCAGCAGCTTATCAGACAGCAACAATGAGCAGTTCTTC. It encodes CASSLSDSNNEQFF.

This clone occurred once. This sequence joins TRBV13 and TRBJ2-7; D remains ambiguous. Germline lookup yields CDR1 PRHDT and CDR2 FYEKMQ (reference sequence). The CDR3 runs 12 residues. With 4 bases removed from V and 7 bases from J, the gap between germline ends came to 11 bases. CDR3 sequence: CASSSRYGEQYF. DNA of the CDR3: TGTGCCAGCAGCTCCCGGTACGGGGAGCAGTACTTC.

This clone came up once. This rearrangement joins TRBV14 to TRBJ2-3; 9 nucleotides align to TRBD1. CDR3 size: 15 residues. The germline V gene has CDR1 SGHDN and CDR2 FVKESK. Germline trimming cut 6 bases from V and 3 bases from J; bases unmatched to any gene: 7. The CDR3, as DNA: TGTGCCAGCAGACCCGGACAGGGGCGGACAGATACGCAGTATTTT. Encoded protein: CASRPGQGRTDTQYF. Full variable domain (remainder filled in from reference TRBV14 and TRBJ2-3): EAGVTQFPSHSVIEKGQTVTLRCDPISGHDNLYWYRRVMGKEIKFLLHFVKESKQDESGMPNNRFLAERTGGTYSTLKVQPAELEDSGVYFCASRPGQGRTDTQYFGPGTRLTVL.

V usage is TRBV12-5 and J usage is TRBJ2-1; D perhaps matches TRBD1 (6 bases). The germline gives CDR1 LGHNT, CDR2 FRNRAP. The ends were cut back, 2 bases at V and 8 bases at J, with 19 bases in the middle. The CDR3 is 16 amino acids. CDR3 region: CASGLRGQFEGDEQFF. The CDR3 nucleotides are TGTGCTAGTGGTTTGCGTGGACAGTTTGAGGGAGATGAGCAGTTCTTC. Filled out from reference TRBV12-5 and TRBJ2-1, the complete variable domain reads DARVTQTPRHKVTEMGQEVTMRCQPILGHNTVFWYRQTMMQGLELLAYFRNRAPLDDSGMPKDRFSAEMPDATLATLKIQPSEPRDSAVYFCASGLRGQFEGDEQFFGPGTRLTVL.

This clone was observed a single time. The chain recombines TRBV7-6 with TRBJ2-7, with TRBD1 identical over 7 bases. Trimming removed 5 bases from V and 0 bases from J; junction bases left unmatched: 7. There are 15 residues in the CDR3. CDR1 and CDR2 from the germline V gene are SGHVS and FNYEAQ. The CDR3 coding sequence is TGTGCCAGCAGCCCCGAGACAGGGAGCTCCTACGAGCAGTACTTC. This sequence encodes CASSPETGSSYEQYF.

The V call is TRBV6-1, the J call TRBJ2-5; TRBD2 matches 10 bases. Trimming at V came to 1 base and at J to 3 bases, leaving 5 bases not matched to a gene. The V gene's germline CDR1 is MNHNS and CDR2 SASEGT. The CDR3 length is 16 residues. The CDR3 sequence is CASSEVPGLAKETQYF. CDR3 sequence (DNA): TGTGCCAGCAGTGAAGTTCCGGGACTAGCGAAAGAGACCCAGTACTTC.

A few counts support this clone. V and J are TRBV7-9 and TRBJ1-4, with TRBD1 matching 10 bases. Germline values: CDR1 SEHNR, CDR2 FQNEAQ (reference sequence). V was clipped by 5 bases and J by 8 bases; unmatched bases: 8. CDR3 length: 15 residues. CDR3 DNA sequence: TGTGCCAGCAGCGCGCGGGACAGGGGAGACGAAAAACTGTTTTTT. It codes for CASSARDRGDEKLFF. The entire variable domain, with the rest obtained from reference TRBV7-9 and TRBJ1-4, is as follows: DTGVSQNPRHKITKRGQNVTFRCDPISEHNRLYWYRQTLGQGPEFLTYFQNEAQLEKSRLLSDRFSAERPKGSFSTLEIQRTEQGDSAMYLCASSARDRGDEKLFFGSGTQLSVL.

This clone was seen once. The rearrangement joins TRBV5-6 to TRBJ1-1; D ambiguous. Between the trimmed V and J ends, which lost 1 base and 4 bases, there was a span of 20 bases. The length of the CDR3 is 17 residues. Germline CDR1 is SGHDT and CDR2 is YYEEEE. CDR3 sequence reads: CASSLFLWATGATEAFF. The DNA for the CDR3 is TGTGCCAGCAGCTTGTTTTTGTGGGCTACGGGTGCCACTGAAGCTTTCTTT.

The chain has TRBV6-6 and TRBJ1-2; D is unresolved. This CDR3 is 11 amino acids long. Trimming took 6 bases from V and 8 from J, leaving 10 bases between them. Germline-derived CDR1 and CDR2 are MNHNY and SVGAGI (reference sequence). The CDR3 loop reads CASSSTRGYTF. The CDR3 DNA reads as TGTGCCAGCAGCTCCACTAGAGGCTACACCTTC.

This chain connects TRBV25-1 to TRBJ1-6; D is undetermined. Germline values: CDR1 MGHDK, CDR2 SYGVNS. This CDR3 comprises 12 residues. V lost 4 bases and J 8 bases, leaving 6 bases between the germline ends. The CDR3 DNA is TGTGCCAGCAGTGGTTCATATTCACCCCTCCACTTT. Translation gives CASSGSYSPLHF.

The DNA for the CDR3 is TGTGCCAGCAGCTTAGGGCCCTCCTCCTCCTACGAGCAGTACTTC. Translation: CASSLGPSSSYEQYF. The chain carries TRBV7-3 and TRBJ2-7; unclear D gene. V was cut by 2 bases and J by 0 bases, with 11 bases left in between. CDR3 length: 15 residues. CDR1 and CDR2 (germline): SGHTA, FQGTGA.

Comments on this clone: A much larger clonotype is one base distant, so this may be a read error. CDR3 sequence reads: CASRRGSGNTIYF. Written as DNA, the CDR3 is TGTGCCAGCAGAAGGGGCTCTGGAAACACCATATATTTT. The chain is built from TRBV13 and TRBJ1-3; possible D gene TRBD1, 5 bases. Germline-derived CDR1 and CDR2 are PRHDT and FYEKMQ (reference sequence). The CDR3 totals 13 residues. V was shortened by 6 bases and J by 0 bases, with 6 bases between the two germline ends. Filled out from reference TRBV13 and TRBJ1-3, the complete variable domain reads AAGVIQSPRHLIKEKRETATLKCYPIPRHDTVYWYQQGPGQDPQFLISFYEKMQSDKGSIPDRFSAQQFSDYHSELNMSSLELGDSALYFCASRRGSGNTIYFGEGSWLTVV.

The gene calls are TRBV9 and TRBJ1-5; D is uncertain. CDR3 length: 15 amino acids. CDR1 is SGDLS, CDR2 YYNGEE, per germline. V lost 2 bases to trimming and J lost 0 bases, with 9 bases between them. Written as DNA, the CDR3 is TGTGCCAGCAGCGTCCTACCGGATAGCAATCAGCCCCAGCATTTT. Translating gives CASSVLPDSNQPQHF.

The V and J genes are TRBV10-3 and TRBJ2-5; 11 bases fit TRBD2. After removal of 7 bases from V and 0 bases from J, the junction contained 1 base not matched to a gene. In germline, CDR1 is ENHRY, CDR2 SYGVKD. The length of the CDR3 is 14 residues. The CDR3 spells CAIKLAGDQETQYF. CDR3 coding DNA: TGTGCCATCAAACTAGCGGGGGACCAAGAGACCCAGTACTTC.

This clone was recorded only once. This chain connects TRBV5-1 to TRBJ2-2; 8 nucleotides match TRBD1. Looked up from germline, CDR1 is SGHRS and CDR2 is YFSETQ. CDR3 size: 15 residues. With 0 bases clipped from V and 4 bases from J, the junction kept 2 bases outside the gene matches. DNA for the CDR3: TGCGCCAGCAGCTTGGCAGGGGGCGTCACCGGGGAGCTGTTTTTT. Its protein is CASSLAGGVTGELFF.

The gene calls are TRBV10-3 and TRBJ1-5; D call uncertain. CDR3 size: 16 residues. Germline-derived CDR1 and CDR2 are ENHRY and SYGVKD. V shed 0 bases and J shed 2 bases, with 11 bases lying between them. This CDR3 is CAISESNQPGNQPQHF. DNA for the CDR3: TGTGCCATCAGTGAGTCGAACCAGCCCGGCAATCAGCCCCAGCATTTT.